This T cell receptor (beta chain) was identified during a study of T-cell reconstitution after alpha-beta-depleted transplantation in children. Study-level results: Reportedly, alpha-beta T cells present about two months post-transplant originated from several hundred expanded clones of graft origin. After one year, T-cell counts and TCRbeta diversity mostly came from new T cells.

The CDR3 extends over 12 amino acids. CDR1 KGHSH and CDR2 LQKENI come from the germline V gene. V lost 6 bases and J lost 7, with 9 bases in between. This clonotype was picked up many times. No antigen is known for it. During its preparation, the TCRbeta library received unique molecular identifiers. MiXCR was run by TCRdb on the PCR reads, yielding one entry per CDR3 protein. The table lists under 60,000 distinct CDR3 sequences, about 5% of them singletons. This sequence joins TRBV18 and TRBJ1-4; D gene uncertain. The sequenced sample was PBMCs, mostly from graft donor cells, obtained 60 days after TCRalphabeta/CD19-depleted stem cell transplant. This TCR came from a female patient aged 2-15 years who had a stem cell transplant for aplastic anemia, so the T cells may come from the graft donor. The CDR3 bases are TGTGCCAGCTCGCGACGGGGTGAAAAACTGTTTTTT. This encodes CASSRRGEKLFF.